What follows are 30 T cell receptor beta chains derived from one specimen sequenced in a study of technical replicates of blood from a few donors. Some clones are missing from TCRdb's copy, which holds only in-frame ones; the method was immunoSEQ multiplex PCR. Found here are tens of thousands of clones, around 96% of them singletons; the top ten hold 0.3% to 0.45%. Input material: T cells isolated from PBMCs. Receptors were obtained from a human donor in good health.

The chain combines TRBV18 with TRBJ2-1; D possibly corresponds to TRBD2 (6 bases). The CDR3 length is 17 residues. The V end was cut by 8 bases, the J end by 6 bases, with 26 bases between. Germline V gene lookup returns CDR1 KGHSH and CDR2 LQKENI. This CDR3 reads CASPPKRAFPSGNEQFF. The DNA for the CDR3 is TGTGCCAGCCCCCCCAAGCGGGCATTCCCCTCGGGCAATGAGCAGTTCTTC. The whole variable domain, remainder taken from reference TRBV18 and TRBJ2-1, is NAGVMQNPRHLVRRRGQEARLRCSPMKGHSHVYWYRQLPEEGLKFMVYLQKENIIDESGMPKERFSAEFPKEGPSILRIQQVVRGDSAAYFCASPPKRAFPSGNEQFFGPGTRLTVL.

J is TRBJ2-7 and V is TRBV6-6, with TRBD2 matching 10 bases. CDR1 MNHNY and CDR2 SVGAGI come from the germline V gene (reference sequence). The CDR3 is 14 residues long. Trimming cost V 7 bases and J 2 bases; bases outside gene matches: 5. The CDR3 DNA sequence: TGTGCCAGCACCTCTAGCGGGAGCCCCTACGAGCAGTACTTC. The encoded protein is CASTSSGSPYEQYF.

The chain uses TRBV5-1 and TRBJ1-2, with a possible D match to TRBD1 (5 bases). The CDR3 covers 16 residues. Germline CDR1 SGHRS, CDR2 YFSETQ. Trimming removed 0 bases from V and 4 bases from J, with 16 bases in between. The DNA of the CDR3 is TGCGCCAGCAGCTTGGACCCTGGGGGGTATGGCTATGGCTACACCTTC. Amino acids: CASSLDPGGYGYGYTF.

In nucleotides, the CDR3 is TGCGCCAGCAGCCGCAGCACTGGCGGAGGGCTAGATACGCAGTATTTT. It codes for CASSRSTGGGLDTQYF. The chain carries TRBV4-3 and TRBJ2-3, with D perhaps matching TRBD2 (6 bases). The ends were cut back, 4 bases at V and 5 bases at J, with 19 bases in the middle. Germline-derived CDR1 and CDR2 are LGHNA and YSLEER. CDR3 length: 16 residues.

The chain employs TRBV7-2 and TRBJ2-7; no clear D gene. There are 14 residues in the CDR3. V lost 3 bases and J 0 bases, leaving 9 bases between the germline ends. CDR1 and CDR2 from the germline V gene are SGHTA and FQGNSA. DNA of the CDR3: TGTGCCAGCAGCTTGGCCTTTGCCTCCTACGAGCAGTACTTC. Amino acid sequence: CASSLAFASYEQYF. Complete variable domain (other parts from reference TRBV7-2 and TRBJ2-7): GAGVSQSPSNKVTEKGKDVELRCDPISGHTALYWYRQSLGQGLEFLIYFQGNSAPDKSGLPSDRFSAERTGGSVSTLTIQRTQQEDSAVYLCASSLAFASYEQYFGPGTRLTVT.

The chain couples TRBV25-1 to TRBJ2-1; 10 bases are shared with TRBD2. This CDR3 spans 15 amino acids. The V and J ends lost 5 bases and 3 bases, in that order; junction bases with no gene match: 4. Germline V CDR1 and CDR2: MGHDK, SYGVNS. CDR3 sequence reads: CASSPSGSLYNEQFF. CDR3 nucleotides: TGTGCCAGCAGTCCTAGCGGGAGTCTCTACAATGAGCAGTTCTTC.

The CDR3 loop reads CASSVRPEGGNYEQYF. DNA of the CDR3: TGTGCCAGCAGCGTAAGGCCCGAGGGCGGCAACTACGAGCAGTACTTC. This chain uses TRBV9 with TRBJ2-7; perhaps TRBD2 as D (5 bases). CDR1 and CDR2 (germline): SGDLS, YYNGEE. The germline V and J ends were trimmed by 1 base and 3 bases, with 17 bases remaining between them. There are 16 residues in the CDR3.

V is TRBV4-2 and J is TRBJ1-2; tentative D call: TRBD1 (5 bases). The CDR3 has 16 amino acids. V lost 0 bases and J lost 1, with 12 bases in between. The germline gives CDR1 LGHNA, CDR2 YNFKEQ. In DNA, the CDR3 is TGTGCCAGCAGCCAAGATGCTGGGGGGGTTAACTATGGCTACACCTTC. Encoded protein: CASSQDAGGVNYGYTF.

The chain uses TRBV29-1 and TRBJ1-1, with TRBD1 as a possible D gene (5 bases). Trimming left V 7 bases short and J 6 bases short, with 21 bases between. CDR1 and CDR2 from the germline V gene are SQVTM and ANQGSEA. The CDR3 has 14 amino acids. CDR3 in amino acids: CSAASGRGGAEAFF. The CDR3, as DNA: TGCAGCGCCGCATCCGGGCGGGGGGGGGCTGAAGCTTTCTTT.

The gene calls are TRBV6-1 and TRBJ2-1; D is unresolved. The CDR3 is made up of 17 amino acids. Trimming left V 3 bases short and J 3 bases short, with 18 bases between. The germline V gene encodes CDR1 MNHNS and CDR2 SASEGT. The CDR3 coding sequence is TGTGCCAGCAGTGATCCTCGTCCCTCCAGGCTCTACAATGAGCAGTTCTTC. This gives the protein CASSDPRPSRLYNEQFF.

This chain uses TRBV28 with TRBJ1-2, with 11 bases matching TRBD1. Germline V gene lookup returns CDR1 MDHEN and CDR2 SYDVKM. The CDR3 covers 15 residues. The V and J ends lost 6 bases and 3 bases, in that order; junction bases with no gene match: 6. The CDR3 spells CASRVGTGGYYGYTF. DNA of the CDR3: TGTGCCAGCAGAGTCGGGACAGGGGGTTACTATGGCTACACCTTC.

The rearrangement joins TRBV28 to TRBJ1-2; 7 bases are shared with TRBD1. The germline V gene encodes CDR1 MDHEN and CDR2 SYDVKM. This CDR3 spans 14 amino acids. V was pared by 7 bases and J by 1 base, with 6 bases of the junction left unmatched. Written as DNA, the CDR3 is TGTGCCAGCAAAGGGACAGATTATAACTATGGCTACACCTTC. This sequence encodes CASKGTDYNYGYTF.

A few counts support this clone. This sequence joins TRBV6-1 and TRBJ1-1; 7 nucleotides match TRBD1. CDR3 length: 12 residues. Germline V CDR1 and CDR2: MNHNS, SASEGT. V lost 6 bases and J lost 6; bases outside the gene matches: 4. The CDR3 sequence is CASRDRWSEAFF. CDR3 bases: TGTGCCAGCAGGGACAGGTGGTCTGAAGCTTTCTTT.

This clone has only one observation. The chain combines TRBV5-6 with TRBJ2-3, with D possibly matching TRBD1 (6 bases). The germline gives CDR1 SGHDT, CDR2 YYEEEE. The length of the CDR3 is 16 residues. The germline V and J ends were trimmed by 2 bases and 2 bases, with 15 bases remaining between them. The CDR3, as DNA: TGTGCCAGCAGCTTTATTAAGCAGGGGTTCACAGATACGCAGTATTTT. Its translation: CASSFIKQGFTDTQYF.

The chain is built from TRBV4-1 and TRBJ1-4, with D perhaps TRBD1 (6 bases). Germline V gene sequence: CDR1 MGHRA, CDR2 YSYEKL. V shed 2 bases and J shed 6 bases, with 7 bases lying between them. CDR3 length equals 13 residues. The DNA of the CDR3 is TGCGCCAGCAGCCAAAGGACAGATGAAAAACTGTTTTTT. Its protein is CASSQRTDEKLFF.

CDR3 sequence (DNA): TGTGCCAGTCAGGGTGGATTAGCGGGACCAGAGACCCAGTACTTC. Translated, it gives CASQGGLAGPETQYF. The chain uses TRBV6-5 and TRBJ2-5; TRBD2 agrees at 8 bases. CDR1 and CDR2 (germline): MNHEY, SVGAGI. CDR3 length: 15 amino acids. Trimming took 9 bases from V and 4 from J; bases not matched to a gene: 13.

This clone was observed once. V and J are TRBV19 and TRBJ1-2, with D perhaps TRBD1 (6 bases). Germline CDR1 LNHDA, CDR2 SQIVND (reference sequence). Trimming removed 2 bases from V and 4 bases from J, with 14 bases in between. CDR3 length equals 15 residues. This CDR3 is CASSINNRDLYGYTF. In DNA, the CDR3 is TGTGCCAGTAGTATAAATAACAGGGATCTCTATGGCTACACCTTC.

V gene TRBV7-6 combines with J gene TRBJ1-1; 9 bases are shared with TRBD1. This CDR3 comprises 16 residues. From germline, CDR1 is SGHVS and CDR2 FNYEAQ. V gave up 5 bases and J gave up 5 bases; unmatched junction bases: 12. CDR3: CASSATNRGRGTEAFF. The DNA of the CDR3 is TGTGCCAGCAGCGCAACCAACAGGGGGCGCGGGACTGAAGCTTTCTTT.

The rearrangement uses TRBV9 and TRBJ1-5; 9 bases line up with TRBD1. J gave up 5 bases and V 0 bases, and 3 bases lay outside the gene matches. The CDR3 consists of 15 residues. Germline CDR1 is SGDLS and CDR2 is YYNGEE. Here the CDR3 reads CASSVDRGQDQPQHF. The DNA of the CDR3 is TGTGCCAGCAGCGTAGACAGGGGGCAGGATCAGCCCCAGCATTTT.

As regards this clone: The same CDR3 can be traced to other DNA sequences in this sample. The V and J genes are TRBV2 and TRBJ2-1, with 11 bases that match TRBD2. From germline, CDR1 is SNHLY and CDR2 FYNNEI. The CDR3 is made up of 15 amino acids. With V trimmed by 3 bases and J by 4 bases, 2 bases remained unmatched. In DNA, the CDR3 is TGTGCCAGCAGTGAGGGACTAGCGGCTTACAATGAGCAGTTCTTC. This translates into CASSEGLAAYNEQFF.

This chain joins TRBV9 and TRBJ2-5; a possible D gene is TRBD2 (6 bases). Per the germline V gene, CDR1 is SGDLS and CDR2 is YYNGEE. CDR3 size: 13 residues. Trimming removed 7 bases from V and 1 base from J, with 11 bases in between. The CDR3 reads CASAGTRQETQYF. For the CDR3, the DNA is TGTGCCAGCGCTGGGACTCGCCAAGAGACCCAGTACTTC.

The rearrangement links TRBV27 to TRBJ2-3, with 11 bases fitting TRBD2. The germline V gene has CDR1 MNHEY and CDR2 SMNVEV (reference sequence). The CDR3 covers 18 residues. J was trimmed by 0 bases and V by 3 bases; bases with no gene match: 8. CDR3 nucleotide sequence: TGTGCCAGCAGTTTGGGACTAGCGGATCTCTCTAGCACAGATACGCAGTATTTT. Protein sequence: CASSLGLADLSSTDTQYF.

The gene calls are TRBV28 and TRBJ2-7; D is uncertain. From germline, CDR1 is MDHEN and CDR2 SYDVKM. Trimming shortened V by 5 bases and J by 1 base, and 3 bases separated the two germline ends. This CDR3 spans 11 amino acids. CDR3 sequence reads: CASSRSYEQYF. The CDR3 nucleotides are TGTGCCAGCAGTCGTTCCTACGAGCAGTACTTC.

This chain uses TRBV30 with TRBJ1-1; maybe TRBD1 (5 bases). The CDR3 is 13 amino acids. The V and J ends lost 0 bases and 5 bases respectively, with 10 bases between them. CDR1 is GTSNPN, CDR2 SVGIG, per germline (reference sequence). The chain's CDR3 is CAWSVTAGTEAFF. The CDR3 DNA sequence: TGTGCCTGGAGTGTAACGGCAGGGACTGAAGCTTTCTTT. The full variable domain, its missing parts supplied by reference TRBV30 and TRBJ1-1, is SQTIHQWPATLVQPVGSPLSLECTVEGTSNPNLYWYRQAAGRGLQLLFYSVGIGQISSEVPQNLSASRPQDRQFILSSKKLLLSDSGFYLCAWSVTAGTEAFFGQGTRLTVV.

The V gene is TRBV19, the J gene TRBJ1-5, with TRBD1 matching 7 bases. Losses at the gene ends were 1 base for V and 3 bases for J; bases not matched to a gene: 3. The CDR3 length is 15 residues. Per the germline V gene, CDR1 is LNHDA and CDR2 is SQIVND (reference sequence). DNA for the CDR3: TGTGCCAGTAGTATAGGGGGGACAGTCAATCAGCCCCAGCATTTT. It codes for CASSIGGTVNQPQHF. The full variable domain, in which reference TRBV19 and TRBJ1-5 provide the parts outside the CDR3, is DGGITQSPKYLFRKEGQNVTLSCEQNLNHDAMYWYRQDPGQGLRLIYYSQIVNDFQKGDIAEGYSVSREKKESFPLTVTSAQKNPTAFYLCASSIGGTVNQPQHFGDGTRLSIL.

This sequence joins TRBV10-3 and TRBJ1-1; 8 nucleotides line up with TRBD1. The CDR3 spans 15 residues. V lost 5 bases, J lost 1 base, and 6 bases stayed unmatched. CDR1 ENHRY and CDR2 SYGVKD come from the germline V gene. CDR3 region: CAISTTGGGNTEAFF. The CDR3 nucleotides read TGTGCCATCAGTACTACAGGGGGTGGGAACACTGAAGCTTTCTTT.

This rearrangement joins TRBV19 to TRBJ2-5; D unresolved. The CDR3 sequence is 15 residues long. Germline V gene lookup returns CDR1 LNHDA and CDR2 SQIVND (reference sequence). V lost 6 bases and J lost 5, with 19 bases in between. In DNA form, the CDR3 reads TGTGCCAGTAGAGGTTACGGTACAATGGAGGAGACCCAGTACTTC. As protein: CASRGYGTMEETQYF.

The V and J genes are TRBV6-1 and TRBJ1-2; D is uncertain. The CDR3 is made up of 13 amino acids. With 7 bases removed from V and 0 bases from J, the gap between germline ends came to 9 bases. Germline-derived CDR1 and CDR2 are MNHNS and SASEGT. The CDR3 protein is CASMMLANYGYTF. CDR3 sequence (DNA): TGTGCCAGCATGATGTTAGCTAACTATGGCTACACCTTC.

The rearrangement joins TRBV11-3 to TRBJ1-1; D uncertain. The CDR3 covers 13 residues. The V gene lost 2 bases and the J gene lost 4 bases, with 8 bases spanning the gap. CDR1 SGHNT and CDR2 YENEEA come from the germline V gene. The CDR3 loop is CASSLRGITEAFF. CDR3 DNA: TGTGCCAGCAGCTTAAGAGGGATCACTGAAGCTTTCTTT.

The chain couples TRBV5-4 to TRBJ2-7, with D possibly being TRBD1 (5 bases). CDR3 size: 14 residues. CDR1 is SGHNT and CDR2 is YYREEE in the germline V gene (reference sequence). V lost 0 bases to trimming and J lost 0 bases, with 7 bases between them. CDR3 in amino acids: CASSLDRFSYEQYF. In DNA form, the CDR3 reads TGTGCCAGCAGCTTGGACAGGTTCTCCTACGAGCAGTACTTC. Filled out from reference TRBV5-4 and TRBJ2-7, the complete variable domain reads ETGVTQSPTHLIKTRGQQVTLRCSSQSGHNTVSWYQQALGQGPQFIFQYYREEENGRGNFPPRFSGLQFPNYSSELNVNALELDDSALYLCASSLDRFSYEQYFGPGTRLTVT.